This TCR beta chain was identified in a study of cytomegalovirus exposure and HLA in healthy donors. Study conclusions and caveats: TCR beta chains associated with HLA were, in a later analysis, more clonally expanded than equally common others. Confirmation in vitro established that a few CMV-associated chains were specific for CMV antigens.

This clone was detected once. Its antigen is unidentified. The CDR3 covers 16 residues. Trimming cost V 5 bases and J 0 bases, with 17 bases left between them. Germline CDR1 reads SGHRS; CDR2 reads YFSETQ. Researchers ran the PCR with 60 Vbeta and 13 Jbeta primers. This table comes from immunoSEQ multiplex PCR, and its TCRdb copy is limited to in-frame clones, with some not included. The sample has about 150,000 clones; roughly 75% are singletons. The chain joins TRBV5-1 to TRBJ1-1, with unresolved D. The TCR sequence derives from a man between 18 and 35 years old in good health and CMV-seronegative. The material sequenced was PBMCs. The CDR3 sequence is CASSFDKGLMNTEAFF. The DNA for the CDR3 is TGCGCCAGCAGTTTTGACAAAGGCTTAATGAACACTGAAGCTTTCTTT. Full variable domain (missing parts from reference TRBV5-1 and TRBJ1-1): KAGVTQTPRYLIKTRGQQVTLSCSPISGHRSVSWYQQTPGQGLQFLFEYFSETQRNKGNFPGRFSGRQFSNSRSEMNVSTLELGDSALYLCASSFDKGLMNTEAFFGQGTRLTVV.